The 25 T cell receptor beta chains in this list originate from one sample, sequenced in a study of blood T cell repertoires in COVID-19 (TCRdb year 2020). The method was the immunoSEQ multiplex PCR assay. TCRdb retrieved this table from immuneACCESS and kept in-frame rearrangements only. Not all clones are present; in checked studies, unresolved V genes account for under half, and no reason is known for the remainder. The sample has some 460,000 clones on record, about 89% of them singletons. Around 4.5% of the sample goes to the ten largest clones. Source material: peripheral blood. Source of these receptors: a woman younger than 45 with acute or convalescent COVID-19.

V usage is TRBV6-5 and J usage is TRBJ2-1; TRBD2 aligns across 15 bases. The V and J ends lost 6 bases and 8 bases, in that order; junction bases with no gene match: 5. Looked up from germline, CDR1 is MNHEY and CDR2 is SVGAGI. The CDR3 sequence is 15 residues long. The CDR3 DNA reads as TGTGCCAGCAGCAGGACTAGCGGGGGGGCCTATGAGCAGTTCTTC. Translated: CASSRTSGGAYEQFF.

The rearrangement joins TRBV27 to TRBJ1-2; no definite D call. V gave up 7 bases and J gave up 4 bases, with 10 bases separating them. CDR3 length: 12 amino acids. Germline loops: CDR1 MNHEY, CDR2 SMNVEV (reference sequence). CDR3 region: CASKSTFYGYTF. CDR3 coding DNA: TGTGCCAGCAAATCTACTTTCTATGGCTACACCTTC.

This clone was detected only a few times. The V call is TRBV28, the J call TRBJ2-5; 8 bases are a match to TRBD1. Trimming cost V 6 bases and J 6 bases; bases outside gene matches: 12. The germline V gene has CDR1 MDHEN and CDR2 SYDVKM. CDR3 size: 15 residues. The CDR3 DNA reads TGTGCCAGCAGCCCTAACCTCGGACAGGGAAAGACCCAGTACTTC. Translated, it gives CASSPNLGQGKTQYF.

The rearrangement joins TRBV3-1 (or the pseudogene TRBV3-2) to TRBJ2-1; TRBD2 matches 11 bases. The CDR3 has 15 residues. V lost 3 bases and J lost 5; bases outside the gene matches: 3. CDR1 is LGHDT, CDR2 YNNKEL, per germline (reference sequence). The CDR3, as DNA: TGTGCCAGCAGCCACCTTAGCGGGGGGGACAATGAGCAGTTCTTC. The encoded protein is CASSHLSGGDNEQFF.

V usage is TRBV2 and J usage is TRBJ1-1; D is possibly TRBD1 (5 bases). Germline loops: CDR1 SNHLY, CDR2 FYNNEI. Trimming pared 9 bases from V and 6 bases from J, leaving 14 bases between. There are 12 residues in the CDR3. The CDR3 is CASTTGLPEAFF. In DNA, the CDR3 is TGTGCCAGTACCACGGGACTCCCTGAAGCTTTCTTT. The complete variable domain, with remaining parts taken from reference TRBV2 and TRBJ1-1, reads EPEVTQTPSHQVTQMGQEVILRCVPISNHLYFYWYRQILGQKVEFLVSFYNNEISEKSEIFDDQFSVERPDGSNFTLKIRSTKLEDSAMYFCASTTGLPEAFFGQGTRLTVV.

The CDR3, as DNA: TGTGCCAGCAGTGACAGGGTCGGCTACACCTTC. This gives the protein CASSDRVGYTF. The chain has TRBV6-1 and TRBJ1-2, with a weak D call TRBD1 (5 bases). The CDR3 consists of 11 residues. Between the trimmed V and J ends, which lost 3 bases and 8 bases, there was a span of 7 bases. Germline loops: CDR1 MNHNS, CDR2 SASEGT.

This clone appeared a few times. V gene TRBV29-1 combines with J gene TRBJ1-3; no reliable D call. V dropped 2 bases and J dropped 3 bases, with 8 bases sitting between them. CDR3 length: 13 residues. Germline CDR1 is SQVTM and CDR2 is ANQGSEA. As DNA, the CDR3 is TGCAGCGTTGAAAGTACAGTTGGAAACACCATATATTTT. It encodes CSVESTVGNTIYF.

The chain uses TRBV5-1 and TRBJ2-7; 7 bases map to TRBD2. Trimming removed 4 bases from V and 5 bases from J; junction bases left unmatched: 12. The CDR3 has 15 amino acids. Looked up from germline, CDR1 is SGHRS and CDR2 is YFSETQ. The CDR3 bases are TGCGCCAGCAGCCCGGGAGCGGGGTATAAGGACGAGCAGTACTTC. Its translation is CASSPGAGYKDEQYF.

A single count supports this clone. The rearrangement links TRBV5-1 to TRBJ1-2; D ambiguous. Germline V CDR1 and CDR2: SGHRS, YFSETQ. The V and J ends lost 1 base and 3 bases respectively, with 13 bases between them. CDR3 size: 15 residues. Written as DNA, the CDR3 is TGCGCCAGCAGCTTGATCGCAACCCGCGACTATGGCTACACCTTC. It specifies CASSLIATRDYGYTF.

This chain uses TRBV3-1 (or the pseudogene TRBV3-2) with TRBJ2-1; D is undetermined. Germline values: CDR1 LGHDT, CDR2 YNNKEL (reference sequence). V shed 6 bases and J shed 1 base, with 7 bases lying between them. The length of the CDR3 is 13 residues. The CDR3: CASRLNSYNEQFF. CDR3 nucleotide sequence: TGTGCCAGCAGACTGAATTCCTACAATGAGCAGTTCTTC.

V is TRBV19 and J is TRBJ1-6, with D maybe TRBD1 (5 bases). Per germline, CDR1 LNHDA and CDR2 SQIVND (reference sequence). The CDR3 sequence is 15 residues long. The chain's CDR3 is CASRGQGSYNSPLHF. As DNA, the CDR3 is TGTGCTAGCCGCGGACAAGGCTCCTATAATTCACCCCTCCACTTT.

The chain uses TRBV4-1 and TRBJ2-7; D might be TRBD2 (6 bases). This CDR3 region has 15 residues. Germline V CDR1 and CDR2: MGHRA, YSYEKL. The germline V and J ends were trimmed by 2 bases and 0 bases, with 11 bases remaining between them. CDR3 loop: CASSQRSSDSYEQYF. The CDR3 DNA is TGCGCCAGCAGCCAAAGGTCTAGCGACTCCTACGAGCAGTACTTC.

The chain employs TRBV6-1 and TRBJ2-3, with 10 bases that match TRBD1. The ends lost 2 bases at V and 3 bases at J; junction bases unmatched: 11. CDR1 is MNHNS, CDR2 SASEGT, per germline. CDR3 length: 18 amino acids. The CDR3 DNA sequence: TGTGCCAGCAGTGAAAGGACAGGGGGATTGCCCCGTACAGATACGCAGTATTTT. Translating it yields CASSERTGGLPRTDTQYF.

The chain is built from TRBV24-1 and TRBJ2-3, with a possible D match to TRBD1 (5 bases). The CDR3 is made up of 14 amino acids. Germline lookup yields CDR1 KGHDR and CDR2 SFDVKD. Trimming pared 6 bases from V and 4 bases from J, leaving 13 bases between. This CDR3 reads CATSRGPGADTQYF. The CDR3, as DNA: TGTGCCACCAGTAGGGGCCCTGGGGCAGATACGCAGTATTTT.

V and J are TRBV30 and TRBJ2-6, with D hard to call. The CDR3 consists of 15 residues. Germline CDR1 GTSNPN, CDR2 SVGIG (reference sequence). Trimming removed 2 bases at V and 1 base at J, with 9 bases between. CDR3 in DNA: TGTGCCTGGAGTTCACGACTGTCTGGGGCCAACGTCCTGACTTTC. As protein: CAWSSRLSGANVLTF.

This chain joins TRBV29-1 and TRBJ1-4; unclear D gene. Trimming removed 5 bases at V and 8 bases at J, with 18 bases between. The CDR3 spans 14 residues. Germline V gene lookup returns CDR1 SQVTM and CDR2 ANQGSEA. CDR3 sequence (DNA): TGCAGCGTTTCCGCCGGGTCCGGAGGAGAAAAACTGTTTTTT. Translated, it gives CSVSAGSGGEKLFF.

The gene calls are TRBV2 and TRBJ1-2, with TRBD1 identical over 7 bases. This CDR3 is 13 amino acids long. Germline trimming cut 7 bases from V and 8 bases from J; bases unmatched to any gene: 10. Germline V lookup: CDR1 SNHLY, CDR2 FYNNEI. In DNA form, the CDR3 reads TGTGCCAGCAATTACAGGGGTAAGGACGGCTACACCTTC. Protein: CASNYRGKDGYTF.

The rearrangement links TRBV3-1 (or the pseudogene TRBV3-2) to TRBJ2-1, with 9 bases identical to TRBD2. The junction had 10 bases not matched to a gene; V was cut back by 0 bases and J by 7 bases. The CDR3 length is 17 residues. Looked up from germline, CDR1 is LGHDT and CDR2 is YNNKEL (reference sequence). This chain's CDR3 is CASSQDRGLAGRNEQFF. The DNA of the CDR3 is TGTGCCAGCAGCCAAGATCGGGGGCTAGCGGGGCGGAATGAGCAGTTCTTC.

The rearrangement uses TRBV30 and TRBJ2-5; D is possibly TRBD2 (5 bases). The CDR3 runs 12 residues. Germline V lookup: CDR1 GTSNPN, CDR2 SVGIG (reference sequence). Trimming stripped 3 bases from V and 5 bases from J, with 10 bases between. The CDR3 region is CAWSRRVETQYF. The CDR3 region has the DNA TGTGCCTGGAGCCGGCGGGTGGAGACCCAGTACTTC.

This clone was detected only once. The CDR3 nucleotides are TGTGCCAGCCGGGACAGGGGCTTCGAAAAACTGTTTTTT. Translated: CASRDRGFEKLFF. The chain couples TRBV2 to TRBJ1-4; 10 nucleotides match TRBD1. Trimming took 8 bases from V and 8 from J; bases not matched to a gene: 5. CDR3 length: 13 residues. The germline V gene encodes CDR1 SNHLY and CDR2 FYNNEI.

CDR3 coding DNA: TGTGCCAGTAGAGAGAATACTCAAGACAGGTCACCCCTCCACTTT. This gives the protein CASRENTQDRSPLHF. The V and J genes are TRBV19 and TRBJ1-6; TRBD1 might be the D (6 bases). Germline CDR1 is LNHDA and CDR2 is SQIVND (reference sequence). The length of the CDR3 is 15 residues. V lost 6 bases and J 10 bases, leaving 19 bases between the germline ends.

This clone was observed a single time. The J gene is TRBJ2-1, the V gene TRBV19, with TRBD1 as a possible D gene (6 bases). This CDR3 comprises 15 residues. Germline CDR1 LNHDA, CDR2 SQIVND (reference sequence). V gave up 2 bases and J gave up 2 bases, with 10 bases separating them. CDR3 sequence reads: CASSIRQGPYNEQFF. The CDR3, as DNA: TGTGCCAGTAGTATACGGCAGGGGCCCTACAATGAGCAGTTCTTC.

The V call is TRBV9, the J call TRBJ2-7; D is undetermined. V was cut by 0 bases and J by 5 bases, with 9 bases left in between. Germline V gives CDR1 SGDLS, CDR2 YYNGEE. This CDR3 has 13 residues. The CDR3 protein is CASSVVVDDEQYF. CDR3 in DNA: TGTGCCAGCAGCGTAGTGGTAGATGACGAGCAGTACTTC.

The V gene is TRBV7-2, the J gene TRBJ2-1; tentatively, D is TRBD2 (6 bases). The CDR3 consists of 15 residues. V was trimmed by 5 bases and J by 7 bases, leaving 18 bases between them. In germline, CDR1 is SGHTA, CDR2 FQGNSA. The CDR3 loop reads CASSPGGSRRNEQFF. In DNA form, the CDR3 reads TGTGCCAGCAGCCCCGGGGGTTCGCGTAGGAATGAGCAGTTCTTC.

This clone appeared a few times. The rearrangement joins TRBV6-5 to TRBJ1-1; no firm D call. The CDR3 contains 10 residues. Germline V gene data show CDR1 as MNHEY and CDR2 as SVGAGI. Between the trimmed V and J ends, which lost 8 bases and 4 bases, there was a span of 5 bases. The CDR3 region is CASVLTEAFF. CDR3 bases: TGTGCCAGCGTCCTCACTGAAGCTTTCTTT.